The entry below describes one T cell receptor beta chain. These data originate in a study of blood T cell repertoires in COVID-19. On the study more broadly: Nucleic acid was either cDNA or gDNA, and it came from T cells, B-cell-depleted T cells, or PBMCs.

Germline assignment: CDR1 SNHLY and CDR2 FYNNEI. The germline V and J ends were trimmed by 6 bases and 4 bases, with 7 bases remaining between them. The CDR3 extends over 13 amino acids. Study processing details: From reference gene primer amplification, estimates of nucleated cell counts were derived. Repertoires were generated with immunoSEQ multiplex PCR, while TCRdb's copy carries only in-frame clones and drops some. Clonal size and the V and J genes are those of that table, whereas D and trimming came from the DNA. This table has 55,000 to 75,000 clones, around 79% appearing once. The chain recombines TRBV2 with TRBJ1-6, with D uncertain. Sequencing input: peripheral blood. This clonotype was obtained from a man aged 55 to 70 with acute or convalescent COVID-19. Written as DNA, the CDR3 is TGTGCCAGCAGGCAGTATTATAATTCACCCCTCCACTTT. This sequence encodes CASRQYYNSPLHF.